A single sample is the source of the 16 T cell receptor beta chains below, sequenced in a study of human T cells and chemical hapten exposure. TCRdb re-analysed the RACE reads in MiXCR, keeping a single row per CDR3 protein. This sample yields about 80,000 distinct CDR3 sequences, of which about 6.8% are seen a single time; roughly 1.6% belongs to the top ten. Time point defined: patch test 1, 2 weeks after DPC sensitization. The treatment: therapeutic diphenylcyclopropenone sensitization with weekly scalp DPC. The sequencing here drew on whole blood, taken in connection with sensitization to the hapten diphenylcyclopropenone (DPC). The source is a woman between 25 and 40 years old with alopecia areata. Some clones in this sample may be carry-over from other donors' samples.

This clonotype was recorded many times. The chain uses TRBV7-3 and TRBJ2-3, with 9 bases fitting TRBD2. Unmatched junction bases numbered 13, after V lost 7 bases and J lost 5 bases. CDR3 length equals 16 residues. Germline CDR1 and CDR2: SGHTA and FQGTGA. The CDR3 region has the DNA TGTGCCAGCACCAAAGGGGCGCGGGGGGGCGGAGATACGCAGTATTTT. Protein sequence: CASTKGARGGGDTQYF. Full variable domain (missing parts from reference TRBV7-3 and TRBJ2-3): GAGVSQTPSNKVTEKGKYVELRCDPISGHTALYWYRQSLGQGPEFLIYFQGTGAADDSGLPNDRFFAVRPEGSVSTLKIQRTERGDSAVYLCASTKGARGGGDTQYFGPGTRLTVL.

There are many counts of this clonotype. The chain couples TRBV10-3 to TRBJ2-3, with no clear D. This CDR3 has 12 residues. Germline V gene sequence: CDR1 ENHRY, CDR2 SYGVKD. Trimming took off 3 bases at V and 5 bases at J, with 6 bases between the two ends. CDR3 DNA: TGTGCCATCAGTGAAAACGTAGATACGCAGTATTTT. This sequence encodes CAISENVDTQYF.

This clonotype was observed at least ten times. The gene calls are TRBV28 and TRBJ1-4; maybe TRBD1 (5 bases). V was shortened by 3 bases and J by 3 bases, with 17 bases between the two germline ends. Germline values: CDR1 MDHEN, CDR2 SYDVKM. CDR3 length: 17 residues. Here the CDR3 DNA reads TGTGCCAGCAGTTTTTCCGGACAAGGCCGTGCTAATGAAAAACTGTTTTTT. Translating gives CASSFSGQGRANEKLFF.

For the CDR3, the DNA is TGTGCCAGCAGTTACAGTGGCTTTTGGGACTACGAGCAGTACTTC. It specifies CASSYSGFWDYEQYF. The chain is built from TRBV6-5 and TRBJ2-7; no clear D. The CDR3 totals 15 residues. Trimming shortened V by 2 bases and J by 3 bases, and 14 bases separated the two germline ends. Germline CDR1 and CDR2: MNHEY and SVGAGI.

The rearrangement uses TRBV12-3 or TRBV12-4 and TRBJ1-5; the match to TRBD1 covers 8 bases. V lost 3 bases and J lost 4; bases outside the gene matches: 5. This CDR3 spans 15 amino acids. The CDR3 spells CASSLRDRGNQPQHF. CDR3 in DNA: TGTGCCAGCAGTTTGCGAGACAGGGGAAATCAGCCCCAGCATTTT.

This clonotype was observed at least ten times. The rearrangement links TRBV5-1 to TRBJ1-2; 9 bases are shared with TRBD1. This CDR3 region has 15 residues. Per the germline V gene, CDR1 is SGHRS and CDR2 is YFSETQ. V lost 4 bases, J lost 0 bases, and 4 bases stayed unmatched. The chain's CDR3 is CASSQGQGPNYGYTF. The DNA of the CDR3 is TGCGCCAGCAGCCAAGGACAGGGGCCTAACTATGGCTACACCTTC.

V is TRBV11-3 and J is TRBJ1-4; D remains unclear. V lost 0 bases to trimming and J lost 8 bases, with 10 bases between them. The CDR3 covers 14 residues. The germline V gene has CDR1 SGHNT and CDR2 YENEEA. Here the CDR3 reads CASSLDGRREKLFF. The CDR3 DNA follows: TGTGCCAGCAGCTTAGACGGCCGCCGGGAAAAACTGTTTTTT.

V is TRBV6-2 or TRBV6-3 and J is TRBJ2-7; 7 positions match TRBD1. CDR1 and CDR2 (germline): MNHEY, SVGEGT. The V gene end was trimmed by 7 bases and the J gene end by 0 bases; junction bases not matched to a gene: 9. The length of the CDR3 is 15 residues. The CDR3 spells CASTHGGQVSYEQYF. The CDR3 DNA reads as TGTGCCAGCACCCATGGCGGACAGGTCTCCTACGAGCAGTACTTC.

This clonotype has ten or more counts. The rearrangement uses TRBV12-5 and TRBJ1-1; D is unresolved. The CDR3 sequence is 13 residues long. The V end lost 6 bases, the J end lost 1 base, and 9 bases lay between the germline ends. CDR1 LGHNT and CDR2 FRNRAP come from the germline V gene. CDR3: CASGDGGNTEAFF. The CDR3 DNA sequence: TGTGCTAGTGGGGATGGAGGGAACACTGAAGCTTTCTTT.

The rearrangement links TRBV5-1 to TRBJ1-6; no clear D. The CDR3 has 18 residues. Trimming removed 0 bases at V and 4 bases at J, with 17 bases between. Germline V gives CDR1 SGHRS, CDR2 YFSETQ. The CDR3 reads CASSLEGSLSFYNSPLHF. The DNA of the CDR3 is TGCGCCAGCAGCTTGGAGGGCAGTCTATCCTTTTATAATTCACCCCTCCACTTT.

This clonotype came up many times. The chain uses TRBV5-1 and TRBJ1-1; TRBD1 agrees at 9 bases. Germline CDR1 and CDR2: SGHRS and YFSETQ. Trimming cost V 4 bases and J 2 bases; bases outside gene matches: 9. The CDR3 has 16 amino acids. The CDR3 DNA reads TGCGCCAGCAGCCCTACGGGACAGGGTTTTAACACTGAAGCTTTCTTT. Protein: CASSPTGQGFNTEAFF. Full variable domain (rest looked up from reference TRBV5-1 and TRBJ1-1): KAGVTQTPRYLIKTRGQQVTLSCSPISGHRSVSWYQQTPGQGLQFLFEYFSETQRNKGNFPGRFSGRQFSNSRSEMNVSTLELGDSALYLCASSPTGQGFNTEAFFGQGTRLTVV.

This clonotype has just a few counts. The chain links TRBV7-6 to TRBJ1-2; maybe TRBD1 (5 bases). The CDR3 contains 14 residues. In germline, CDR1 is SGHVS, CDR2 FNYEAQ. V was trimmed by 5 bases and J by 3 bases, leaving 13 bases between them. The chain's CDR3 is CASSPHQGDYGYTF. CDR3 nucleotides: TGTGCCAGCAGCCCACACCAGGGAGACTATGGCTACACCTTC.

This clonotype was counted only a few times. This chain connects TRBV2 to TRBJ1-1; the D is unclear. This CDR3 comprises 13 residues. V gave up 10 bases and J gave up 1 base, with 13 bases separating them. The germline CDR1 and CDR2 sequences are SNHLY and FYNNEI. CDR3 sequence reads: CATQVEGNTEAFF. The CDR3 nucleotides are TGTGCCACCCAGGTTGAGGGGAACACTGAAGCTTTCTTT.

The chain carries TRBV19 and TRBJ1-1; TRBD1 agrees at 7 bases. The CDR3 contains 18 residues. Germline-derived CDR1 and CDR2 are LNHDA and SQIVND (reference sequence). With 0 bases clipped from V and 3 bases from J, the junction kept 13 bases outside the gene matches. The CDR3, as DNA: TGTGCCAGTAGTATAGATGGTGGGACAGAGCAAAGGGACACTGAAGCTTTCTTT. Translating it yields CASSIDGGTEQRDTEAFF.

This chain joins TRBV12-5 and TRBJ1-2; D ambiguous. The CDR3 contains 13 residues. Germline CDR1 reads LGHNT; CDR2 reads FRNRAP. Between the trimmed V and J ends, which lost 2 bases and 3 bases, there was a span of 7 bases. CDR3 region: CASGLPADYGYTF. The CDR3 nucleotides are TGTGCTAGTGGTTTGCCAGCCGACTATGGCTACACCTTC. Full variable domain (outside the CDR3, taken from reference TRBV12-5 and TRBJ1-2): DARVTQTPRHKVTEMGQEVTMRCQPILGHNTVFWYRQTMMQGLELLAYFRNRAPLDDSGMPKDRFSAEMPDATLATLKIQPSEPRDSAVYFCASGLPADYGYTFGSGTRLTVV.

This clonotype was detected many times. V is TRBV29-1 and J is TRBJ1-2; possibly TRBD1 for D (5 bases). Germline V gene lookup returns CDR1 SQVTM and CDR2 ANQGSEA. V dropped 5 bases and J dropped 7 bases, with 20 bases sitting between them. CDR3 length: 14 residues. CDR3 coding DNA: TGCAGCGTTATGGACACCTACTTAAAGGGTGGCTACACCTTC. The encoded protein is CSVMDTYLKGGYTF.